The 4 T cell receptor beta chains given below trace back to one sample, sequenced in a study of blood T cell repertoires in COVID-19. Profiling relied on immunoSEQ multiplex PCR, and the TCRdb table lists in-frame clones only, not all of them. The sample has about 180,000 clones; about 83% are singletons. The sample consisted of PBMCs or T cells enriched from blood (not recorded which). The receptors were sampled from a woman aged 30 to 39 who had recovered from COVID-19.

The CDR3 spells CATSTPEAGTSYLTTGELFF. The CDR3, as DNA: TGTGCCACCAGCACACCTGAGGCCGGGACTTCCTATCTGACGACCGGGGAGCTGTTTTTT. The V gene is TRBV15, the J gene TRBJ2-2; D may be TRBD2 (6 bases). V was pared by 4 bases and J by 5 bases, with 29 bases between. CDR1 is LNHNV and CDR2 is YYDKDF in the germline V gene (reference sequence). This CDR3 has 20 residues.

This clone was counted a few times. This chain uses TRBV24-1 with TRBJ2-2; D is unclear. Trimming removed 2 bases at V and 0 bases at J, with 9 bases between. Germline CDR1 and CDR2: KGHDR and SFDVKD. This CDR3 spans 16 amino acids. The CDR3 reads CATSDSSIANTGELFF. CDR3 in DNA: TGTGCCACCAGTGATTCGAGCATCGCGAACACCGGGGAGCTGTTTTTT.

Comments on this clone: Other DNA sequences in this sample translate to the same CDR3. This chain uses TRBV5-1 with TRBJ2-5, with 7 bases identical to TRBD2. Germline CDR1 SGHRS, CDR2 YFSETQ. The CDR3 has 14 residues. Germline trimming cut 2 bases from V and 1 base from J; bases unmatched to any gene: 2. This CDR3 is CASSLAGPQETQYF. In DNA, the CDR3 is TGCGCCAGCAGCTTAGCGGGACCCCAAGAGACCCAGTACTTC.

This clone was recorded only once. The V and J genes are TRBV25-1 and TRBJ2-7, with 8 positions matching TRBD1. This CDR3 is built from 16 residues. The junction had 11 bases not matched to a gene; V was cut back by 5 bases and J by 2 bases. Germline values: CDR1 MGHDK, CDR2 SYGVNS. CDR3 region: CASSKSGQGVPYEQYF. DNA of the CDR3: TGTGCCAGCAGTAAAAGCGGACAGGGCGTTCCCTACGAGCAGTACTTC.